One sample yielded the 30 T cell receptor beta chains listed below, sequenced in a study of cytomegalovirus exposure and HLA in healthy donors. 13 Jbeta primers and 60 Vbeta primers were used for the PCR. Clones were sequenced by immunoSEQ multiplex PCR, and TCRdb holds only the in-frame ones, with some missing. This table has 70,000 to 85,000 clones, less than 75% appearing once. The source material was PBMCs. The receptors stem from a man aged 25 to 40 in good health and CMV-seropositive.

The rearrangement uses TRBV10-3 and TRBJ2-7; 8 bases agree with TRBD1. This CDR3 is 17 amino acids long. The germline gives CDR1 ENHRY, CDR2 SYGVKD. V shed 0 bases, J shed 2 bases, and the junction held 9 bases outside the gene matches. The CDR3 DNA is TGTGCCATCAGTGAGTCACCAGGACAGGGTCGGGCCTACGAGCAGTACTTC. It translates to CAISESPGQGRAYEQYF.

A few counts support this clone. The genes are TRBV6-6 and TRBJ1-5; possibly TRBD1 for D (6 bases). V was clipped by 4 bases and J by 4 bases, with 17 bases between them. Germline V gives CDR1 MNHNY, CDR2 SVGAGI (reference sequence). The CDR3 runs to 16 residues. The CDR3: CASSSGQPLVNQPQHF. The CDR3 DNA reads as TGTGCCAGCAGTTCAGGACAGCCTCTTGTTAATCAGCCCCAGCATTTT.

The rearrangement uses TRBV5-4 and TRBJ2-5; TRBD2 aligns across 7 bases. J gave up 4 bases and V 3 bases, and 3 bases lay outside the gene matches. This CDR3 is 13 amino acids long. Per the germline V gene, CDR1 is SGHNT and CDR2 is YYREEE (reference sequence). The CDR3: CASSSWGGETQYF. The CDR3 nucleotides are TGTGCCAGCAGCTCGTGGGGGGGAGAGACCCAGTACTTC.

This clone was found a few times. This chain connects TRBV9 to TRBJ2-1, with 7 bases aligning to TRBD2. Germline loops: CDR1 SGDLS, CDR2 YYNGEE. Trimming removed 3 bases from V and 3 bases from J; junction bases left unmatched: 21. There are 20 residues in the CDR3. CDR3 coding DNA: TGTGCCAGCAGCGGGTACACCCCGGAGTACAGCGGGGCTTTCTACAATGAGCAGTTCTTC. Translated: CASSGYTPEYSGAFYNEQFF.

Only one count was recorded for this clone. V gene TRBV7-6 combines with J gene TRBJ2-2; TRBD2 aligns across 11 bases. The CDR3 has 15 amino acids. V gave up 3 bases and J gave up 6 bases; unmatched junction bases: 3. From germline, CDR1 is SGHVS and CDR2 FNYEAQ. The CDR3 DNA reads TGTGCCAGCAGCTTGGCTAGCGGGGGGCCCGGGGAGCTGTTTTTT. It encodes CASSLASGGPGELFF.

CDR3 coding DNA: TGTGCCAGCAGCCCAGGACAGACTTATGGCTACACCTTC. Protein product: CASSPGQTYGYTF. This chain uses TRBV9 with TRBJ1-2; D is perhaps TRBD1 (6 bases). Deletions cut 4 bases from V and 5 bases from J, with 12 bases between. The CDR3 sequence is 13 residues long. Germline assignment: CDR1 SGDLS and CDR2 YYNGEE.

V and J are TRBV28 and TRBJ1-1; D might be TRBD1 (5 bases). This CDR3 comprises 11 residues. The V end was cut by 3 bases, the J end by 11 bases, with 10 bases between. From germline, CDR1 is MDHEN and CDR2 SYDVKM. For the CDR3, the DNA is TGTGCCAGCAGTTTCCCAGGGAAGGCTTTCTTT. Its protein is CASSFPGKAFF. Using reference TRBV28 and TRBJ1-1 for the parts outside the CDR3, the full variable domain is DVKVTQSSRYLVKRTGEKVFLECVQDMDHENMFWYRQDPGLGLRLIYFSYDVKMKEKGDIPEGYSVSREKKERFSLILESASTNQTSMYLCASSFPGKAFFGQGTRLTVV.

This clone was recorded a few times. The same CDR3 can be traced to other DNA sequences in this sample. The rearrangement links TRBV7-3 to TRBJ2-5; 10 nucleotides line up with TRBD1. J gave up 4 bases and V 6 bases, and 2 bases lay outside the gene matches. CDR3 size: 13 residues. Germline lookup yields CDR1 SGHTA and CDR2 FQGTGA. CDR3 DNA: TGTGCCAGCAGTGACAGGGGGCGAGAGACCCAGTACTTC. Its protein is CASSDRGRETQYF.

This clone was counted a single time. The chain couples TRBV7-9 to TRBJ2-2; D is perhaps TRBD2 (5 bases). Germline V gene data show CDR1 as SEHNR and CDR2 as FQNEAQ (reference sequence). V was clipped by 6 bases and J by 6 bases, with 11 bases between them. This CDR3 has 13 amino acids. The chain's CDR3 is CASSSSIPGELFF. DNA of the CDR3: TGTGCCAGCAGTTCTAGCATTCCCGGGGAGCTGTTTTTT.

On this clone: At one boundary the junction diverges from the germline segment, which might be a read error. Other DNA sequences from this sample encode an identical CDR3 as well. This rearrangement joins TRBV13 to TRBJ2-7, with no clear D. This CDR3 is built from 13 residues. Germline V CDR1 and CDR2: PRHDT, FYEKMQ (reference sequence). Written as DNA, the CDR3 is TGTGCCAGCAGCGAAATACGGAGCTACGAGCAATACTTC. Amino acids: CASSEIRSYEQYF.

The chain recombines TRBV10-3 with TRBJ1-4, with TRBD1 identical over 7 bases. The germline V gene encodes CDR1 ENHRY and CDR2 SYGVKD. The CDR3 runs 23 residues. With V trimmed by 3 bases and J by 4 bases, 29 bases remained unmatched. For the CDR3, the DNA is TGTGCCATCAGTGATTGGGTGGGACAGACCAGTATTAATGAAATGGGGAGTAATGAAAAACTGTTTTTT. Its translation is CAISDWVGQTSINEMGSNEKLFF.

This sequence joins TRBV5-5 and TRBJ2-7; 7 bases fit TRBD1. The CDR3 has 15 residues. J lost 2 bases, V lost 4 bases, and 9 bases had no gene match. In germline, CDR1 is SGHKS, CDR2 YYEKEE (reference sequence). The CDR3 region is CASSAYRTGPYEQYF. The CDR3 nucleotides are TGTGCCAGCAGCGCCTATCGGACAGGTCCCTACGAGCAGTACTTC.

A word on this clone: A read error may account for a junction end that differs from germline. V usage is TRBV4-1 and J usage is TRBJ2-7; tentatively, D is TRBD2 (6 bases). The CDR3 is 15 amino acids. Germline V gives CDR1 MGHRA, CDR2 YSYEKL. The CDR3 here is CASSQAGTPTYKQYF. The CDR3 coding sequence is TGCGCCAGCAGCCAAGCCGGGACTCCAACCTACAAGCAGTACTTC.

The chain combines TRBV7-9 with TRBJ2-5; TRBD1 agrees at 9 bases. The J call is in doubt because the DNA end fits TRBJ2-7 better. The CDR3 length is 15 residues. Germline lookup yields CDR1 SEHNR and CDR2 FQNEAQ (reference sequence). The CDR3 is CASSPGTGRTYEQYF. The CDR3 region has the DNA TGTGCCAGCAGTCCCGGGACAGGGCGTACCTACGAGCAGTACTTC.

The CDR3 bases are TGTGCCAGCAGCGGAGGTTCTTCCAATCAGCCCCAGCATTTT. It codes for CASSGGSSNQPQHF. This chain connects TRBV9 to TRBJ1-5; D ambiguous. Germline lookup yields CDR1 SGDLS and CDR2 YYNGEE. This CDR3 has 14 residues. V was cut by 3 bases and J by 3 bases, with 10 bases left in between.

The chain carries TRBV5-4 and TRBJ2-1; TRBD2 is a possible D gene (6 bases). In germline, CDR1 is SGHNT, CDR2 YYREEE (reference sequence). The V end was cut by 0 bases, the J end by 0 bases, with 13 bases between. The CDR3 has 17 amino acids. CDR3 protein: CASSLELAPFSYNEQFF. The CDR3 DNA reads as TGTGCCAGCAGCTTGGAACTAGCCCCTTTCTCCTACAATGAGCAGTTCTTC.

This clone was counted a few times. The rearrangement links TRBV7-2 to TRBJ1-4, with a possible D match to TRBD1 (6 bases). Per germline, CDR1 SGHTA and CDR2 FQGNSA. This CDR3 spans 18 amino acids. Trimming removed 5 bases from V and 8 bases from J, with 27 bases in between. The CDR3 region has the DNA TGTGCCAGCAGCCCATACCCCAGGGGATGGGGTGGAGTCGAAAAACTGTTTTTT. This gives the protein CASSPYPRGWGGVEKLFF.

The chain has TRBV7-9 and TRBJ2-7; maybe TRBD2 (5 bases). From germline, CDR1 is SEHNR and CDR2 FQNEAQ (reference sequence). The CDR3 has 14 residues. V was cut by 5 bases and J by 3 bases, with 14 bases left in between. This chain's CDR3 is CASSLASGLYEQYF. CDR3 nucleotides: TGTGCCAGCAGCCTCGCCAGCGGCCTCTACGAGCAGTACTTC.

The chain links TRBV11-3 to TRBJ1-1; D is ambiguous. CDR3 length: 14 amino acids. V lost 1 base and J lost 3, with 9 bases in between. Germline lookup yields CDR1 SGHNT and CDR2 YENEEA. CDR3 DNA sequence: TGTGCCAGCAGCTTAGGACTGAGTTACACTGAAGCTTTCTTT. This encodes CASSLGLSYTEAFF.

The chain couples TRBV5-5 to TRBJ1-2, with TRBD1 identical over 7 bases. V shed 4 bases and J 8 bases; nucleotides not matched to a gene: 5. Germline V gene lookup returns CDR1 SGHKS and CDR2 YYEKEE (reference sequence). The CDR3 totals 12 residues. The CDR3 here is CASSPTTGGYTF. The CDR3 coding sequence is TGTGCCAGCAGCCCGACGACAGGGGGCTACACCTTC. Supplemented by reference TRBV5-5 and TRBJ1-2, the full variable domain reads DAGVTQSPTHLIKTRGQQVTLRCSPISGHKSVSWYQQVLGQGPQFIFQYYEKEERGRGNFPDRFSARQFPNYSSELNVNALLLGDSALYLCASSPTTGGYTFGSGTRLTVV.

Turning to this clone: In the same sample, other DNA sequences code for this CDR3. The CDR3 here is CASSSHQDRVEKGYTF. The CDR3 DNA reads as TGTGCCAGCAGTTCCCACCAGGACAGGGTAGAAAAGGGCTACACCTTC. The chain couples TRBV6-5 to TRBJ1-2, with 8 bases fitting TRBD1. The V segment lost 4 bases and the J segment 8 bases; nucleotides outside the gene matches: 15. Germline loops: CDR1 MNHEY, CDR2 SVGAGI. This CDR3 comprises 16 residues.

V is TRBV2 and J is TRBJ2-1, with 10 bases aligning to TRBD2. From germline, CDR1 is SNHLY and CDR2 FYNNEI. The CDR3 loop spans 15 amino acids. The V gene end was trimmed by 5 bases and the J gene end by 8 bases; junction bases not matched to a gene: 9. The CDR3 here is CASSLRLAGWYEQFF. CDR3 bases: TGTGCCAGCAGTCTCAGACTAGCGGGTTGGTATGAGCAGTTCTTC.

V usage is TRBV4-2 and J usage is TRBJ2-1; 9 positions agree with TRBD2. V trimming: 1 base; J trimming: 9 bases; junction bases outside the gene matches: 7. Germline V gene lookup returns CDR1 LGHNA and CDR2 YNFKEQ. CDR3 length: 15 amino acids. The chain's CDR3 is CASSQGIAGVSEQFF. The CDR3 DNA sequence: TGTGCCAGCAGCCAAGGAATAGCGGGGGTTTCTGAGCAGTTCTTC.

This clone was seen only a few times. The rearrangement links TRBV5-1 to TRBJ2-5, with D possibly being TRBD2 (6 bases). The CDR3 loop spans 14 amino acids. The germline V gene has CDR1 SGHRS and CDR2 YFSETQ. V was pared by 4 bases and J by 2 bases, with 12 bases between. The CDR3 sequence is CASSRGGPQETQYF. In nucleotides, the CDR3 is TGCGCCAGCAGCAGGGGAGGCCCACAAGAGACCCAGTACTTC.

The V gene is TRBV7-9, the J gene TRBJ2-4; D call uncertain. The CDR3 totals 14 residues. V was trimmed by 5 bases and J by 3 bases, leaving 11 bases between them. CDR1 SEHNR and CDR2 FQNEAQ come from the germline V gene (reference sequence). CDR3 coding DNA: TGTGCCAGCAGCCCCCAGGCTGGCAAAAACATTCAGTACTTC. Translated, it gives CASSPQAGKNIQYF.

The chain is built from TRBV7-9 and TRBJ2-1; TRBD2 agrees at 11 bases. V gave up 7 bases and J gave up 6 bases; unmatched junction bases: 11. CDR1 and CDR2 (germline): SEHNR, FQNEAQ (reference sequence). The CDR3 has 16 amino acids. This CDR3 reads CASIAVGLAVVNEQFF. Here the CDR3 DNA reads TGTGCCAGCATCGCCGTGGGACTAGCGGTTGTCAATGAGCAGTTCTTC.

The CDR3 sequence: CASSFRPSYNEQFF. The CDR3 nucleotides read TGTGCCAGCAGTTTCCGGCCTAGCTACAATGAGCAGTTCTTC. The chain uses TRBV28 and TRBJ2-1; D is undetermined. The CDR3 is 14 residues long. Looked up from germline, CDR1 is MDHEN and CDR2 is SYDVKM. Trimming took 3 bases from V and 3 from J, leaving 9 bases between them.

This sequence joins TRBV11-2 and TRBJ2-2; the D gene is possibly TRBD2 (7 bases). V shed 5 bases and J shed 4 bases, with 14 bases lying between them. The CDR3 covers 15 residues. Germline V CDR1 and CDR2: SGHAT, FQNNGV. The CDR3 is CASSRGAGSTGELFF. The CDR3 DNA follows: TGTGCCAGCAGCCGGGGGGCGGGTAGCACCGGGGAGCTGTTTTTT.

This clone has more than one count but fewer than ten. The rearrangement joins TRBV2 to TRBJ1-4, with a possible D match to TRBD1 (5 bases). This CDR3 comprises 13 residues. Germline CDR1 SNHLY, CDR2 FYNNEI. V was shortened by 6 bases and J by 6 bases, with 11 bases between the two germline ends. The chain's CDR3 is CASRTDRDEKLFF. The CDR3 nucleotides read TGTGCCAGCAGGACTGACAGAGATGAAAAACTGTTTTTT.

The chain couples TRBV29-1 to TRBJ2-2, with D maybe TRBD1 (5 bases). The CDR3 consists of 14 residues. Germline V gene data show CDR1 as SQVTM and CDR2 as ANQGSEA. The V end lost 7 bases, the J end lost 6 bases, and 18 bases lay between the germline ends. The CDR3 sequence: CSAWTLGAPGELFF. CDR3 sequence (DNA): TGCAGCGCTTGGACATTAGGGGCACCCGGGGAGCTGTTTTTT.